This T cell receptor (beta chain) emerged from a study of cytomegalovirus exposure and HLA in healthy donors (dated by TCRdb to the late 2010s). Background on the whole study: An earlier analysis of 587 of the donors reported around 280 Gb of sequence data and 117 million unique TCR beta sequences obtained from about 179 million T cells. The T cell repertoires of around 730 subjects were profiled by immunosequencing and related to cytomegalovirus serostatus. Donor age, sex, ethnicity and CMV serostatus were compiled together with the repertoire data. Among a few hundred genotyped donors of the cohort, an average of 235,054 unique TCR beta nucleotide sequences were sequenced per donor, around a sixth of them non-productive. An earlier analysis of around 640 of the donors used high-throughput TCR beta sequencing to judge whether each TCR beta V gene segment behaved as functional or pseudogenic. Among the approximately 420 genotyped donors, about 85% belonged to the genetic ancestry cluster associated with self-reported Caucasian donors. Roughly 5 DR-DQ haplotypes were handled as single units for association and clustering, since linkage in the cohort was strong. The number of typed donors differed by locus: 629-630 for A, B, C, DRB1 and DQB1; 500 to 550 for DQA1; 606 for DPA1; and around 490 for DPB1. The study combined high-throughput TCR immunosequencing, statistical association of individual TCRs with disease status, and machine learning to predict cytomegalovirus infection status. A later analysis re-analyzed previously published TCR beta repertoires from roughly 690 donors and added high-resolution HLA genotyping to study TCR occurrence patterns. All discovery cohort repertoires had been generated using a single sequencing platform. The study was designed to test whether signatures of past pathogen exposure could be identified by cataloging public T cell receptors. Genome-wide SNP genotypes for about three fifths of the roughly 670 donors were used in a later genetic analysis, which treated that subset as a discovery cohort. Roughly 300 gigabases of sequencing data and tens of millions of unique TCR sequences made up an early release that covered approximately 650 HLA-typed donors. In addition to the first cohort of several hundred subjects, a separate validation cohort of over 90 different subjects was used. Both class I and class II loci were covered by HLA typing, at four-digit resolution. Rather than using new phenotypic data, the later analysis identified candidate immune exposures from TCR beta sequences and from how often those sequences occurred across donors. Results and caveats for the whole study, not just this receptor: According to a later analysis, TCR association rates differed among HLA loci, with DRB1 alleles showing the most associated TCRs and HLA-C alleles showing the fewest. The classifier was reported to diagnose cytomegalovirus status with high specificity and sensitivity in both the original cohort and the validation cohort. In an earlier analysis of approximately 590 of the donors, most TCR beta V segments were observed in productive rearrangements about 87% or about 30% of the time, broadly matching IMGT annotations. At a false discovery rate of 0.05, a later analysis linked approximately 18,000 TCR beta sequences to specific HLA alleles. Compared with equally common non-associated chains, HLA-associated TCR beta chains in a later analysis were more clonally expanded and had lower generation probabilities. Several of the top co-occurrence clusters appeared to be linked to parvovirus B19, influenza, CMV and Epstein-Barr virus, according to a later analysis. A further reported finding was that TCR beta sequences accurately predicted the HLA-A and HLA-B alleles for most subjects in the first cohort. Across donors, most TCR sequences were observed very rarely, whereas some public TCRs were present in many individuals. Because HLA typing was unavailable for some donors at each locus, only the typed subset was used in association tests. Linkage disequilibrium might explain the correlated functional status among segregating V segments, but an unknown experimental factor could not be excluded. CMV serostatus was the only immune exposure information available for the cohort. Some IMGT-functional V segments, including TRBV6-2 and TRBV6-3, could not be told apart with the 87-base-pair reads, so those segments were excluded. A total of 150 or so TCR beta chains were listed by the study as associated with cytomegalovirus. In a later analysis, most CMV-associated TCR beta chains were found to appear HLA-restricted, with HLA associations seemingly driven largely by CMV exposure. An association between a missense DCLRE1C variant and V-gene and J-gene trimming of TCR beta chains was found in a later genetic analysis and replicated in an independent cohort. Compared with the roughly 710-donor mean, donors in an Asian-associated ancestry cluster had fewer N-insertions in productive TCRs, according to a later genetic analysis. When HLA alleles, especially DR and DQ, strongly co-occurred, attributing TCR associations to individual alleles was difficult. In this cohort, only TCR beta chains were sequenced, and detectable features were limited by the absence of alpha or paired-chain data. A cluster of highly shared sequence variants was judged likely to be a technical artifact of the sequencing pipeline. Approximately 18 rarely observed V segments, including chromosome 9 orphons, were excluded from the earlier analysis of approximately 600 of the donors because counts were too low. The presence/absence analyses assumed that sequencing depth was roughly uniform across donors, and that assumption may not be true. In vitro tests confirmed that a few of the cytomegalovirus-associated TCR beta chains recognize cytomegalovirus antigens. According to the authors, the approach could potentially be generalized to other disease states and immunological phenotypes.

Library preparation employed the immunoSEQ multiplex PCR assay. For the multiplex PCR, a mixture combining 60 forward primers for TCR Vbeta segments and 13 reverse primers for TCR Jbeta segments was used. The CDR3 region of rearranged TCR beta genes was amplified from genomic DNA by a multiplex PCR assay. On the Illumina HiSeq System, the amplified TCR beta libraries were sequenced as 87-base-pair reads. The original pipeline was this. Across the 700 or so repertoires, a later analysis counted tens of millions of unique TCR beta chains, approximately 12 million of which were shared by at least two donors. Raw reads were error-corrected and collapsed into unique sequences by a nearest-neighbor algorithm in which closely related sequences were merged to remove PCR and sequencing errors. CDR3 sequences were aligned to IMGT reference sequences to assign V, D and J gene segments. For a sequence to be retained, a match of at least six nucleotides was required to both a V gene segment and a J gene segment. A rearrangement was called productive if the CDR3 had no stop codons and remained in frame with V and J, and every other rearrangement was called non-productive. Following IMGT convention, CDR3 was defined as the stretch from the second conserved V-encoded cysteine to the conserved J-encoded phenylalanine. The earlier analysis of some 550 of the donors excluded any sequence lacking an unambiguous match to a single V gene segment. An earlier analysis of fewer than 650 of the donors classified V segments as functional when productive rearrangements were above 56.7% and as segregating when the standard deviation between donors was above 5%. A statistical classification framework was developed to diagnose cytomegalovirus status using the catalog of TCR beta chain sequences. In a later analysis, TCR nucleotide sequences were compared against IMGT/GENE-DB human TR gene sequences so that V and J genes could be assigned. In a later analysis, CDR3 sequences and most-parsimonious VDJ recombination scenarios were assigned using the TCRdist pipeline. In a later analysis, every TCR beta chain was defined by the combination of its CDR3 amino acid sequence and its V-gene family, and reads without a unique V-gene family were dropped. A later analysis removed roughly 590 highly shared, low-generation-probability nucleotide sequences to deal with suspected cross-contamination and a sequencing artifact. A later analysis calculated a clonal expansion index for each public chain from normalized within-repertoire ranks of inferred template counts. Generation probabilities in a later analysis came from a VDJ recombination model fitted to out-of-frame rearrangements, and those results were checked against IGoR. Hypergeometric tests were used in a later analysis to score TCR-TCR, TCR-HLA and TCR-CMV co-occurrence, with a repertoire-size bias correction applied to the TCR pairs. To estimate false discovery rates, a later analysis permuted the HLA or CMV assignments 20 times. In a later analysis, co-occurring TCRs were grouped using DBSCAN, and TCRdist sequence similarity was added for clustering within HLA-allele-positive subsets. Repertoires with fewer than 30,000 or more than 120,000 public chains were left out of co-occurrence clustering, as were four to six repertoires with anomalous nucleotide sharing. This is the immuneACCESS table as TCRdb keeps it, with only in-frame sequences that have V and J called. A part of the clones is gone; compared with another copy, unresolved V genes explain less than half, and the rest is unexplained. V, J and clone size are taken as reported in that table, and D and trimming were inferred from the DNA itself. This sample comprises some 200,000 clones, approximately 70% of them detected only once. Of the sample, 2.6% falls within the top ten clones.

In the germline V gene (reference sequence), CDR1 corresponds to MNHNY and CDR2 to SVGAGI. The V and J ends are trimmed by 5 bases and 7 bases, leaving 19 bases between them. Including cysteine and phenylalanine, the CDR3 has 15 amino acids. The DNA shown is the 45-base CDR3, in frame from base 1. The cohort was made up of 666 healthy bone marrow donors. At the time of sampling, every cohort member was nominally healthy, though immune exposures that went unrecorded were likely present. The donor tested CMV seropositive and was one of the 289 seropositive cohort members. Every donor gave a peripheral blood sample, and the peripheral blood mononuclear cells from that sample were used for TCR beta sequencing. The Qiagen DNeasy Blood Extraction Kit was used to extract genomic DNA from the blood cell samples. Concerning this clone: No antigen is known for it. Qualities for individual bases were not recorded, and no much larger clone is one base off.

This receptor was taken from a man aged 35 to 55 in good health and CMV-seropositive. The receptor chain draws on TRBV6-6 and TRBJ2-3, with TRBD1 tentatively as D gene (8 bases match). Sequenced input: PBMCs. The DNA is TGTGCCAGCAGTGGCCAACAGGGGGGGGATTATACGCAGTATTTT. It specifies CASSGQQGGDYTQYF.